This T cell receptor (beta chain) was identified in a study of blood T cells in healthy people across ages. A minimum of 5.5 micrograms of total RNA was extracted per sample. It was with a sample-barcoded 5' primer and a J-beta primer mix that a second PCR of roughly 7 to 11 cycles was run. TCRdb re-derived calls from the 5' RACE reads in MiXCR, one entry per CDR3 protein. Of fewer than 1 million distinct CDR3 sequences detected, 40% to 50% appear once; the ten largest clones hold around 18%. The V end lost 4 bases, the J end lost 6 bases, and 13 bases lay between the germline ends. The CDR3 is 13 residues long. Germline-derived CDR1 and CDR2 are SGHRS and YFSETQ. As concerns this clonotype: The target antigen is unknown.

Study-level findings and limits: When one million T cells were used, diversity estimates were thought to be underestimates. Comparison with aged donors showed that long-lived donors had more naive CD4+ cells and higher diversity.

V usage is TRBV5-1 and J usage is TRBJ1-2, with TRBD1 as a possible D gene (6 bases). The sample taken for sequencing was blood. The TCR was taken from a man in his sixties in good health. CDR3 amino acids: CASSRGQRDGYTF. The CDR3 nucleotides are TGCGCCAGCAGCCGAGGACAGCGCGATGGCTACACCTTC. Looking up the rest from reference TRBV5-1 and TRBJ1-2 gives the full variable domain: KAGVTQTPRYLIKTRGQQVTLSCSPISGHRSVSWYQQTPGQGLQFLFEYFSETQRNKGNFPGRFSGRQFSNSRSEMNVSTLELGDSALYLCASSRGQRDGYTFGSGTRLTVV.